One and the same sample provided the 25 T cell receptor beta chains below, sequenced in a study of cytomegalovirus exposure and HLA in healthy donors (dated by TCRdb to 2016 to 2017). Receptor amplification or capture employed the immunoSEQ multiplex PCR assay. For the multiplex PCR, a mixture combining 60 forward primers for TCR Vbeta segments and 13 reverse primers for TCR Jbeta segments was used. TCRdb took this table from immuneACCESS and kept in-frame rearrangements with V and J called. Such tables lack part of the clones; where checked against another copy, unresolved V genes explain under half of the gap, and the rest is unexplained. In this sample the table shows under 200,000 clones, over 75% of which occur a single time. The ten biggest clones cover about 2.9% of the sample. Sample: PBMCs. These receptors were collected from a female donor in good health and CMV-seronegative.

This clone was counted between two and nine times. The gene calls are TRBV5-4 and TRBJ2-7, with TRBD1 matching over 10 bases. There are 15 residues in the CDR3. Per germline, CDR1 SGHNT and CDR2 YYREEE (reference sequence). V was pared by 2 bases and J by 3 bases, with 5 bases of the junction left unmatched. The CDR3 here is CASSFRTGGIYEQYF. DNA of the CDR3: TGTGCCAGCAGCTTTCGGACAGGGGGAATCTACGAGCAGTACTTC.

This clone was seen a few times. The V call is TRBV6-5, the J call TRBJ2-1; the D gene is possibly TRBD2 (6 bases). V dropped 2 bases and J dropped 7 bases, with 12 bases sitting between them. Germline V gene lookup returns CDR1 MNHEY and CDR2 SVGAGI. The CDR3 length is 14 residues. CDR3 sequence (DNA): TGTGCCAGCAGTTACCGGATACTAGCTAATGAGCAGTTCTTC. Residues: CASSYRILANEQFF.

In regard to this clone: The sample has other DNA sequences that encode this CDR3 too. V usage is TRBV6-1 and J usage is TRBJ2-5; TRBD2 aligns across 7 bases. Near its end, the DNA agrees better with TRBJ2-7, so the J call may be wrong. CDR1 is MNHNS and CDR2 is SASEGT in the germline V gene. The CDR3 runs to 13 residues. The CDR3 DNA sequence: TGTGCCAGCAGGACTAGCAGCACCTACGAGCAGTACTTC. Protein: CASRTSSTYEQYF.

This chain joins TRBV18 and TRBJ2-7, with D tentatively TRBD1 (5 bases). Germline CDR1 is KGHSH and CDR2 is LQKENI. Trimming took 1 base from V and 3 from J, leaving 13 bases between them. The CDR3 consists of 15 residues. The DNA of the CDR3 is TGTGCCAGCTCACCACGGGCACAGGATGTCTACGAGCAGTACTTC. Protein sequence: CASSPRAQDVYEQYF.

The V gene is TRBV6-5, the J gene TRBJ1-5, with D maybe TRBD1 (6 bases). The CDR3 runs to 14 residues. Per the germline V gene, CDR1 is MNHEY and CDR2 is SVGAGI. V was trimmed by 10 bases and J by 0 bases, leaving 13 bases between them. The CDR3 is CAIRQAYSNQPQHF. The CDR3 region has the DNA TGTGCCATTAGACAGGCTTATAGCAATCAGCCCCAGCATTTT.

The chain uses TRBV11-3 and TRBJ2-5, with 15 bases aligning to TRBD2. This CDR3 is 17 amino acids long. V was clipped by 5 bases and J by 5 bases; unmatched bases: 9. CDR1 SGHNT and CDR2 YENEEA come from the germline V gene. The CDR3 nucleotides are TGTGCCAGCAGCGCCCGGACTAGCGGGGGGGAGGGGGAGACCCAGTACTTC. This encodes CASSARTSGGEGETQYF.

This clone is a singleton in its sample. The J gene is TRBJ2-1, the V gene TRBV7-6; 7 bases line up with TRBD1. The CDR3 consists of 16 residues. Germline CDR1 SGHVS, CDR2 FNYEAQ. After removal of 4 bases from V and 3 bases from J, the junction contained 9 bases not matched to a gene. In DNA, the CDR3 is TGTGCCAGCAGCTACAGGGGCGCGGAAAGCTACAATGAGCAGTTCTTC. It specifies CASSYRGAESYNEQFF.

This clone is a singleton in its sample. The gene calls are TRBV19 and TRBJ2-4; TRBD2 aligns across 12 bases. Germline CDR1 reads LNHDA; CDR2 reads SQIVND (reference sequence). V dropped 0 bases and J dropped 14; count of bases not matched to a gene: 5. This CDR3 has 14 residues. The CDR3 loop reads CASSIEASGRAEYF. The DNA of the CDR3 is TGTGCCAGTAGTATAGAGGCTAGCGGGAGGGCAGAGTACTTC.

The chain links TRBV11-1 to TRBJ2-2; 8 nucleotides align to TRBD2. V was clipped by 0 bases and J by 1 base; unmatched bases: 10. This CDR3 comprises 19 residues. Germline V lookup: CDR1 SGHAT, CDR2 FQDESV (reference sequence). The CDR3 nucleotides read TGTGCCAGCAGCTTAGCCCTCGGAATAGCGGGAAAGAACACCGGGGAGCTGTTTTTT. Its translation: CASSLALGIAGKNTGELFF.

The chain employs TRBV19 and TRBJ1-2, with D unresolved. The CDR3 contains 12 residues. Trimming pared 4 bases from V and 6 bases from J, leaving 9 bases between. The V gene's germline CDR1 is LNHDA and CDR2 SQIVND (reference sequence). The CDR3, as DNA: TGTGCCAGTAGTAGGACTGGCGATGGCTACACCTTC. It codes for CASSRTGDGYTF.

There are a few counts of this clone. The rearrangement joins TRBV28 to TRBJ1-1; 8 positions agree with TRBD1. The CDR3 has 14 amino acids. Trimming removed 4 bases from V and 5 bases from J; junction bases left unmatched: 6. From germline, CDR1 is MDHEN and CDR2 SYDVKM. For the CDR3, the DNA is TGTGCCAGCAGTTCCCAGGGGGCCCAGACTGAAGCTTTCTTT. Protein product: CASSSQGAQTEAFF.

The J gene is TRBJ2-2, the V gene TRBV18; TRBD2 is a possible D gene (6 bases). Germline loops: CDR1 KGHSH, CDR2 LQKENI. This CDR3 is built from 15 residues. The germline V and J ends were trimmed by 0 bases and 3 bases, with 8 bases remaining between them. The CDR3 reads CASSPPSGYTGELFF. As DNA, the CDR3 is TGTGCCAGCTCACCACCTAGCGGATACACCGGGGAGCTGTTTTTT.

The rearrangement links TRBV25-1 to TRBJ2-7; D might be TRBD1 (6 bases). V was cut by 1 base and J by 3 bases, with 10 bases left in between. Germline lookup yields CDR1 MGHDK and CDR2 SYGVNS. This CDR3 has 14 residues. The CDR3 region has the DNA TGTGCCAGCAGTGAATTGGACAGCCTCTACGAGCAGTACTTC. This gives the protein CASSELDSLYEQYF.

CDR3 nucleotides: TGTGCCAGCAGCCTCAGCGGGAGGGTCTCGTCTGACAATGAGCAGTTCTTC. This encodes CASSLSGRVSSDNEQFF. This chain connects TRBV28 to TRBJ2-1; 10 bases are a match to TRBD2. Germline trimming cut 6 bases from V and 5 bases from J; bases unmatched to any gene: 13. The CDR3 runs 17 residues. Germline CDR1 is MDHEN and CDR2 is SYDVKM.

The J gene is TRBJ2-5, the V gene TRBV7-2, with D perhaps matching TRBD1 (6 bases). The CDR3 is made up of 14 amino acids. From germline, CDR1 is SGHTA and CDR2 FQGNSA. V lost 4 bases to trimming and J lost 3 bases, with 12 bases between them. In DNA form, the CDR3 reads TGTGCCAGCAGCTCCGACCGGACAGAAGAGACCCAGTACTTC. This encodes CASSSDRTEETQYF.

The chain is built from TRBV7-9 and TRBJ2-7, with TRBD1 matching over 9 bases. The ends lost 2 bases at V and 6 bases at J; junction bases unmatched: 5. Germline V gene lookup returns CDR1 SEHNR and CDR2 FQNEAQ (reference sequence). CDR3 length: 14 residues. CDR3 protein: CASSLKDRGTEQYF. In nucleotides, the CDR3 is TGTGCCAGCAGCTTAAAGGACAGGGGTACCGAGCAGTACTTC.

The V gene is TRBV10-3, the J gene TRBJ1-1; 7 positions agree with TRBD1. Looked up from germline, CDR1 is ENHRY and CDR2 is SYGVKD. CDR3 length: 17 residues. Trimming removed 2 bases from V and 1 base from J; junction bases left unmatched: 10. This CDR3 is CAISETRQGPSNTEAFF. The CDR3 coding sequence is TGTGCCATCAGTGAGACACGACAGGGACCCTCGAACACTGAAGCTTTCTTT.

Here the CDR3 reads CASSSPPGTANTEAFF. The CDR3 coding sequence is TGTGCCAGCAGCTCCCCCCCCGGGACAGCGAACACTGAAGCTTTCTTT. The rearrangement links TRBV7-3 to TRBJ1-1, with 7 positions matching TRBD1. The junction had 9 bases not matched to a gene; V was cut back by 4 bases and J by 1 base. Germline values: CDR1 SGHTA, CDR2 FQGTGA. The CDR3 is 16 residues long.

This chain joins TRBV5-1 and TRBJ2-1; 10 nucleotides match TRBD1. The CDR3 has 14 residues. Germline CDR1 is SGHRS and CDR2 is YFSETQ. J lost 5 bases, V lost 2 bases, and 1 base had no gene match. In nucleotides, the CDR3 is TGCGCCAGCAGCTTAGGACAGGGGGACAATGAGCAGTTCTTC. Translated, it gives CASSLGQGDNEQFF.

CDR3 amino acids: CASSLAPGQGSYGYTF. The DNA of the CDR3 is TGCGCCAGCAGCTTGGCCCCGGGACAGGGAAGCTATGGCTACACCTTC. The chain links TRBV5-1 to TRBJ1-2; 9 bases match TRBD1. Germline V gene sequence: CDR1 SGHRS, CDR2 YFSETQ. Trimming removed 0 bases from V and 4 bases from J; junction bases left unmatched: 7. The CDR3 spans 16 residues.

J is TRBJ2-7 and V is TRBV5-1; D unclear. V lost 5 bases to trimming and J lost 5 bases, with 8 bases between them. The CDR3 is 11 residues long. Germline CDR1 is SGHRS and CDR2 is YFSETQ. The CDR3 DNA sequence: TGCGCCAGCAGATCCAGTCACGAGCAGTACTTC. It specifies CASRSSHEQYF. Together with reference TRBV5-1 and TRBJ2-7, the CDR3 gives the full variable domain: KAGVTQTPRYLIKTRGQQVTLSCSPISGHRSVSWYQQTPGQGLQFLFEYFSETQRNKGNFPGRFSGRQFSNSRSEMNVSTLELGDSALYLCASRSSHEQYFGPGTRLTVT.

The chain combines TRBV30 with TRBJ2-5; the D gene is possibly TRBD1 (5 bases). V was pared by 0 bases and J by 3 bases, with 8 bases between. The CDR3 length is 13 residues. Germline V CDR1 and CDR2: GTSNPN, SVGIG (reference sequence). CDR3 DNA: TGTGCCTGGAGTGTCATAGGGGAAGAGACCCAGTACTTC. Translating gives CAWSVIGEETQYF. The complete variable domain, with remaining parts taken from reference TRBV30 and TRBJ2-5, reads SQTIHQWPATLVQPVGSPLSLECTVEGTSNPNLYWYRQAAGRGLQLLFYSVGIGQISSEVPQNLSASRPQDRQFILSSKKLLLSDSGFYLCAWSVIGEETQYFGPGTRLLVL.

The CDR3: CASSFGSSSYEQYF. CDR3 nucleotides: TGTGCCAGCAGCTTCGGCTCTAGCTCCTACGAGCAGTACTTC. The genes are TRBV7-3 and TRBJ2-7; D call uncertain. The germline CDR1 and CDR2 sequences are SGHTA and FQGTGA. Trimming removed 3 bases from V and 0 bases from J, with 9 bases in between. The CDR3 runs 14 residues.

This clone showed up just a few times. V is TRBV7-9 and J is TRBJ1-5; perhaps TRBD1 as D (6 bases). The CDR3 is 14 amino acids. The V gene lost 7 bases and the J gene lost 2 bases, with 12 bases spanning the gap. From germline, CDR1 is SEHNR and CDR2 FQNEAQ (reference sequence). CDR3 amino acids: CASNQGPGNQPQHF. CDR3 DNA: TGTGCCAGCAACCAGGGGCCCGGCAATCAGCCCCAGCATTTT.

This chain connects TRBV19 to TRBJ2-5, with D possibly being TRBD1 (6 bases). Germline V gives CDR1 LNHDA, CDR2 SQIVND (reference sequence). V lost 4 bases and J 7 bases, leaving 13 bases between the germline ends. The CDR3 is made up of 13 amino acids. CDR3 nucleotide sequence: TGTGCCAGTAGTACACAGGGAGAGGGGACCCAGTACTTC. Its protein product is CASSTQGEGTQYF.